This T cell receptor beta chain stems from a study of blood T cell repertoires in COVID-19. Before being deemed recovered, Cohort 3 donors had two negative PCRs, clearance, or symptom resolution. This CDR3 comprises 17 residues. V lost 3 bases, J lost 1 base, and 9 bases stayed unmatched. The germline CDR1 and CDR2 sequences are SNHLY and FYNNEI. Source study methods: Nucleated cell counts were estimated from reference gene primer amplification. The assay was immunoSEQ multiplex PCR, and TCRdb's table has in-frame clones only and misses some. The V and J calls and clone size come from that table; D and trimming were worked out from the DNA. This sample yields almost 250,000 clones, of which approximately 86% are seen a single time; 1.5% to 2% belongs to the top ten.

The receptor's source is a woman aged 45-60 years who had recovered from COVID-19. The genes are TRBV2 and TRBJ1-5, with 7 bases matching TRBD1. Sequenced: PBMCs or T cells enriched from blood (not recorded which). CDR3 amino acids: CASSEWQGVWSNQPQHF. Written as DNA, the CDR3 is TGTGCCAGCAGTGAGTGGCAGGGGGTGTGGAGCAATCAGCCCCAGCATTTT.